The next 29 T cell receptor beta chains were all read from a single sample in a study of blood T cell repertoires in COVID-19. Assay used: immunoSEQ multiplex PCR; TCRdb lists only in-frame clones, some missing. This table has about 100,000 clones, roughly 88% appearing once. What was sequenced was peripheral blood. The receptors originated from a human donor in a cohort sampled during active COVID-19.

In its sample, this clone was seen once. The chain uses TRBV15 and TRBJ2-3; 13 bases fit TRBD2. Trimming cost V 0 bases and J 9 bases; bases outside gene matches: 6. The CDR3 is 16 residues long. Germline CDR1 is LNHNV and CDR2 is YYDKDF (reference sequence). The CDR3 DNA reads TGTGCCACCAGCAGAGATCCCGGACTAGCGGGAGCAACGCAGTATTTT. This codes for CATSRDPGLAGATQYF.

The chain combines TRBV25-1 with TRBJ2-7; 8 bases match TRBD1. The length of the CDR3 is 15 residues. The ends lost 5 bases at V and 0 bases at J; junction bases unmatched: 6. Germline V gene sequence: CDR1 MGHDK, CDR2 SYGVNS. The CDR3 protein is CASSPEGQASYEQYF. The DNA of the CDR3 is TGTGCCAGCAGTCCGGAGGGACAGGCCTCCTACGAGCAGTACTTC.

V usage is TRBV5-1 and J usage is TRBJ2-7; D is undetermined. Trimming took 0 bases from V and 4 from J, leaving 17 bases between them. The CDR3 loop spans 16 amino acids. Germline CDR1 reads SGHRS; CDR2 reads YFSETQ. The CDR3 DNA reads as TGCGCCAGCAGCTTGGCCGAATCAGGTCTCGTGTACGAGCAGTACTTC. It specifies CASSLAESGLVYEQYF.

The chain combines TRBV5-1 with TRBJ2-7, with a weak D call TRBD1 (5 bases). The germline CDR1 and CDR2 sequences are SGHRS and YFSETQ. This CDR3 contains 16 residues. V shed 3 bases and J shed 1 base, with 17 bases lying between them. The CDR3, as DNA: TGCGCCAGCAGCTCCGGTGGGGCGGAGAGATCCTACGAGCAGTACTTC. It specifies CASSSGGAERSYEQYF.

The rearrangement links TRBV11-3 to TRBJ2-2; TRBD1 matches at 7 bases. CDR1 is SGHNT, CDR2 YENEEA, per germline. CDR3 size: 17 residues. V dropped 0 bases and J dropped 0; count of bases not matched to a gene: 4. CDR3 in DNA: TGTGCCAGCAGCTTAGACGGACAGGCCGCGAACACCGGGGAGCTGTTTTTT. Protein sequence: CASSLDGQAANTGELFF.

V gene TRBV6-4 combines with J gene TRBJ2-3, with TRBD2 identical over 8 bases. CDR3 length: 15 amino acids. V shed 5 bases and J 0 bases; nucleotides not matched to a gene: 4. Germline CDR1 reads MRHNA; CDR2 reads SNTAGT. Here the CDR3 DNA reads TGTGCCAGCAGTAGAGCGGGGGAAAGCACAGATACGCAGTATTTT. This sequence encodes CASSRAGESTDTQYF.

The chain joins TRBV5-5 to TRBJ2-1, with a weak D call TRBD2 (6 bases). Germline values: CDR1 SGHKS, CDR2 YYEKEE (reference sequence). The CDR3 length is 16 residues. V lost 4 bases and J lost 6, with 20 bases in between. Here the CDR3 reads CASSPGTRHTSNEQFF. For the CDR3, the DNA is TGTGCCAGCAGCCCCGGGACTCGCCACACTTCCAATGAGCAGTTCTTC.

The chain combines TRBV5-4 with TRBJ2-1, with TRBD2 matching over 8 bases. CDR3 length: 17 residues. J was trimmed by 2 bases and V by 4 bases; bases with no gene match: 11. Germline loops: CDR1 SGHNT, CDR2 YYREEE (reference sequence). The CDR3 DNA follows: TGTGCCAGCAGCCACGGGGGGGGGAGAGCGGCCTACAATGAGCAGTTCTTC. Translating gives CASSHGGGRAAYNEQFF.

This chain uses TRBV27 with TRBJ2-3, with a weak D call TRBD2 (5 bases). Germline V gives CDR1 MNHEY, CDR2 SMNVEV (reference sequence). V lost 5 bases to trimming and J lost 1 base, with 10 bases between them. This CDR3 has 14 amino acids. CDR3 bases: TGTGCCAGCAGTCGAGGGTCTGGCACAGATACGCAGTATTTT. This translates into CASSRGSGTDTQYF.

This chain uses TRBV7-2 with TRBJ2-7; D is perhaps TRBD1 (5 bases). V gave up 5 bases and J gave up 3 bases, with 17 bases separating them. The CDR3 totals 15 residues. Germline CDR1 SGHTA, CDR2 FQGNSA. CDR3 amino acids: CASSLTSTGDYEQYF. The CDR3 DNA is TGTGCCAGCAGCCTAACCTCTACAGGAGACTACGAGCAGTACTTC.

This CDR3 is CASSPSLAGGPGVYEQFF. As DNA, the CDR3 is TGTGCCAGCAGCCCATCTCTAGCGGGAGGGCCCGGTGTGTATGAGCAGTTCTTC. The J gene is TRBJ2-1, the V gene TRBV7-8, with 12 bases lining up with TRBD2. Germline lookup yields CDR1 SGHVS and CDR2 FQNEAQ. The V segment lost 5 bases and the J segment 8 bases; nucleotides outside the gene matches: 16. The CDR3 totals 18 residues.

In this sample, this clone turned up a few times. The chain carries TRBV6-5 and TRBJ1-6, with a weak D call TRBD1 (6 bases). Germline V CDR1 and CDR2: MNHEY, SVGAGI. This CDR3 has 14 residues. Trimming cost V 6 bases and J 3 bases, with 9 bases left between them. The CDR3 DNA is TGTGCCAGCAGACTCAGGGGCTATAATTCACCCCTCCACTTT. It translates to CASRLRGYNSPLHF.

The chain is built from TRBV6-2 or TRBV6-3 and TRBJ1-1; D gene uncertain. The CDR3 length is 16 residues. Looked up from germline, CDR1 is MNHEY and CDR2 is SVGEGT. V was cut by 0 bases and J by 1 base, with 12 bases left in between. The CDR3 loop is CASSYSQRTGNTEAFF. The CDR3, as DNA: TGTGCCAGCAGTTACTCGCAGCGGACGGGGAACACTGAAGCTTTCTTT.

In its sample, this clone was seen once. Here the CDR3 DNA reads TGTGCCAGCAGTTTAGCCGGGAGTCCTAACACCGGGGAGCTGTTTTTT. It translates to CASSLAGSPNTGELFF. The chain carries TRBV27 and TRBJ2-2; TRBD2 is a possible D gene (6 bases). The CDR3 contains 16 residues. Trimming removed 2 bases at V and 2 bases at J, with 12 bases between. Germline values: CDR1 MNHEY, CDR2 SMNVEV (reference sequence).

The chain couples TRBV4-1 to TRBJ1-5; weak D call: TRBD1 (6 bases). Per the germline V gene, CDR1 is MGHRA and CDR2 is YSYEKL. The CDR3 extends over 15 amino acids. The V and J ends lost 0 bases and 6 bases respectively, with 12 bases between them. Written as DNA, the CDR3 is TGCGCCAGCAGCCAAGAGTGGGGGGGCGGTCAGCCCCAGCATTTT. It encodes CASSQEWGGGQPQHF.

The CDR3 bases are TGTGCCACCAGCAGCACCGGAACTAATGAAAAACTGTTTTTT. Translation: CATSSTGTNEKLFF. V and J are TRBV15 and TRBJ1-4; D is unclear. The CDR3 has 14 amino acids. Germline-derived CDR1 and CDR2 are LNHNV and YYDKDF (reference sequence). V was clipped by 3 bases and J by 1 base, with 6 bases between them.

This clone was detected a few times. This chain connects TRBV6-2 or TRBV6-3 to TRBJ1-2, with D uncertain. Deletions cut 2 bases from V and 0 bases from J, with 7 bases between. The CDR3 length is 14 residues. Germline V lookup: CDR1 MNHEY, CDR2 SVGEGT. The CDR3 here is CASSYDTTNYGYTF. In DNA form, the CDR3 reads TGTGCCAGCAGTTACGACACGACTAACTATGGCTACACCTTC.

This clone was seen a handful of times. The chain joins TRBV2 to TRBJ2-3; D may be TRBD2 (6 bases). Germline V gene sequence: CDR1 SNHLY, CDR2 FYNNEI. This CDR3 has 12 amino acids. Trimming left V 10 bases short and J 7 bases short, with 15 bases between. This CDR3 is CANKLAGHTQYF. CDR3 sequence (DNA): TGTGCCAACAAACTAGCTGGTCATACGCAGTATTTT.

The rearrangement links TRBV18 to TRBJ1-4, with 10 nucleotides matching TRBD1. Germline lookup yields CDR1 KGHSH and CDR2 LQKENI. V shed 1 base, J shed 7 bases, and the junction held 3 bases outside the gene matches. CDR3 length: 15 amino acids. The CDR3 nucleotides are TGTGCCAGCTCACCACAAAGGACAGGGGGTGAAAAACTGTTTTTT. The encoded protein is CASSPQRTGGEKLFF.

This clone is a singleton in its sample. The chain employs TRBV21-1 and TRBJ1-4. TRBV21-1 corresponds to a pseudogene. The CDR3 contains 13 residues. The CDR3 region is CASTPGRGEKLFF. The CDR3 DNA reads as TGTGCCAGCACTCCCGGCCGGGGTGAAAAACTGTTTTTT.

The chain is built from TRBV6-2 or TRBV6-3 and TRBJ2-1, with 11 nucleotides matching TRBD1. The CDR3 contains 18 residues. From germline, CDR1 is MNHEY and CDR2 SVGEGT. The J segment lost 8 bases and the V segment lost 0 bases, leaving 12 bases of the junction unmatched. CDR3 protein: CASSYSMGRDRGLDEQFF. In DNA form, the CDR3 reads TGTGCCAGCAGTTACTCGATGGGCCGGGACAGGGGGTTGGATGAGCAGTTCTTC.

The rearrangement links TRBV5-1 to TRBJ2-5, with TRBD2 matching 7 bases. The germline gives CDR1 SGHRS, CDR2 YFSETQ. V shed 3 bases and J 5 bases; nucleotides not matched to a gene: 10. There are 15 residues in the CDR3. The CDR3 loop is CASSSLASPGETQYF. The CDR3 DNA sequence: TGCGCCAGCAGCTCACTAGCGAGCCCCGGGGAGACCCAGTACTTC. Using reference TRBV5-1 and TRBJ2-5 for the parts outside the CDR3, the full variable domain is KAGVTQTPRYLIKTRGQQVTLSCSPISGHRSVSWYQQTPGQGLQFLFEYFSETQRNKGNFPGRFSGRQFSNSRSEMNVSTLELGDSALYLCASSSLASPGETQYFGPGTRLLVL.

This chain's CDR3 is CATSDVRTGTDEQYF. CDR3 sequence (DNA): TGTGCCACCAGTGATGTAAGGACAGGGACCGACGAGCAGTACTTC. V usage is TRBV24-1 and J usage is TRBJ2-7; 8 bases align to TRBD1. Looked up from germline, CDR1 is KGHDR and CDR2 is SFDVKD. The CDR3 sequence is 15 residues long. V was clipped by 3 bases and J by 5 bases; unmatched bases: 8.

The chain uses TRBV27 and TRBJ2-7, with 7 nucleotides matching TRBD1. In germline, CDR1 is MNHEY, CDR2 SMNVEV (reference sequence). The J segment lost 3 bases and the V segment lost 2 bases, leaving 7 bases of the junction unmatched. CDR3 length: 15 amino acids. The CDR3 here is CASSLRAGGNYEQYF. CDR3 DNA: TGTGCCAGCAGTTTACGGGCAGGGGGTAACTACGAGCAGTACTTC.

This chain joins TRBV27 and TRBJ2-1; D may be TRBD2 (6 bases). Germline CDR1 is MNHEY and CDR2 is SMNVEV (reference sequence). V was clipped by 3 bases and J by 7 bases, with 7 bases between them. CDR3 length: 12 residues. The CDR3: CASSFAGNEQFF. The CDR3 region has the DNA TGTGCCAGCAGTTTTGCGGGAAATGAGCAGTTCTTC.

The V and J genes are TRBV12-3 or TRBV12-4 and TRBJ1-2; D gene uncertain. Trimming removed 3 bases at V and 5 bases at J, with 10 bases between. The CDR3 sequence is 13 residues long. CDR3 amino acids: CASSFLAGYGYTF. The CDR3, as DNA: TGTGCCAGCAGTTTCTTAGCCGGATATGGCTACACCTTC.

At least ten counts were recorded for this clone. The chain carries TRBV28 and TRBJ2-2; 14 nucleotides line up with TRBD2. V gave up 2 bases and J gave up 5 bases; unmatched junction bases: 4. The CDR3 runs 17 residues. Germline values: CDR1 MDHEN, CDR2 SYDVKM. The CDR3 DNA follows: TGTGCCAGCAGTTTAGGGACTAGCGGGAGTTTTACCGGGGAGCTGTTTTTT. Residues: CASSLGTSGSFTGELFF.

V is TRBV28 and J is TRBJ2-7; a possible D gene is TRBD1 (6 bases). The CDR3 is made up of 12 amino acids. The germline V gene encodes CDR1 MDHEN and CDR2 SYDVKM. Trimming removed 6 bases at V and 2 bases at J, with 8 bases between. Here the CDR3 reads CASSTGPYEQYF. The CDR3 DNA is TGTGCCAGCAGCACAGGGCCCTACGAGCAGTACTTC.

The chain links TRBV28 to TRBJ2-2, with D possibly TRBD2 on 5 matching bases. Germline V gene sequence: CDR1 MDHEN, CDR2 SYDVKM. The CDR3 runs 15 residues. Trimming cost V 3 bases and J 3 bases, with 11 bases left between them. The CDR3 region has the DNA TGTGCCAGCAGTTTTGGGGAGAGGCACACCGGGGAGCTGTTTTTT. This sequence encodes CASSFGERHTGELFF.